The 25 T cell receptor beta chains presented below share a single source sample, sequenced in a study of blood T cell repertoires in COVID-19. The protocol was immunoSEQ multiplex PCR, while the TCRdb copy is restricted to in-frame clones and leaves out a portion. The data hold tens of thousands of clones, with around 80% observed a single time. Sequencing used peripheral blood. The receptors were gathered from a human donor in a cohort sampled during active COVID-19.

This clone was detected only once. The gene calls are TRBV14 and TRBJ2-7; TRBD1 matches 9 bases. This CDR3 comprises 15 residues. CDR1 and CDR2 (germline): SGHDN, FVKESK. V lost 3 bases to trimming and J lost 5 bases; unmatched junction nucleotides: 8. Here the CDR3 DNA reads TGTGCCAGCAGCCACAGCGGGACAGGGTACCACGAGCAGTACTTC. This translates into CASSHSGTGYHEQYF.

This clone was counted a single time. Here the CDR3 reads CAISPGPDQPQHF. CDR3 coding DNA: TGTGCCATCAGCCCAGGCCCAGATCAGCCCCAGCATTTT. The gene calls are TRBV10-3 and TRBJ1-5; D is ambiguous. The germline V and J ends were trimmed by 6 bases and 5 bases, with 11 bases remaining between them. From germline, CDR1 is ENHRY and CDR2 SYGVKD. The length of the CDR3 is 13 residues.

The CDR3, as DNA: TGTGCCAGCAGAAGGCGGAGCAATCAGCCCCAGCATTTT. It encodes CASRRRSNQPQHF. The chain employs TRBV28 and TRBJ1-5; D is unclear. The ends were cut back, 6 bases at V and 1 base at J, with 7 bases in the middle. This CDR3 is built from 13 residues. CDR1 is MDHEN and CDR2 is SYDVKM in the germline V gene.

This chain links TRBV27 with TRBJ2-7, with 8 bases fitting TRBD2. This CDR3 is 15 amino acids long. The ends lost 3 bases at V and 6 bases at J; junction bases unmatched: 10. Per germline, CDR1 MNHEY and CDR2 SMNVEV (reference sequence). This CDR3 is CASSLSRAGGPEQYF. CDR3 DNA sequence: TGTGCCAGCAGTTTGTCGCGTGCGGGAGGACCCGAGCAGTACTTC.

The V call is TRBV7-9, the J call TRBJ2-3, with 7 positions matching TRBD2. Trimming at V came to 8 bases and at J to 2 bases, leaving 4 bases not matched to a gene. The CDR3 has 13 amino acids. CDR1 and CDR2 (germline): SEHNR, FQNEAQ (reference sequence). The CDR3 loop reads CASGEGDTDTQYF. DNA of the CDR3: TGTGCCAGCGGGGAGGGAGACACAGATACGCAGTATTTT.

Remarks on this clone: Sequence at one end of the junction differs from germline and may be a read error. The rearrangement links TRBV29-1 to TRBJ2-7; D is undetermined. The CDR3 runs 12 residues. Looked up from germline, CDR1 is SQVTM and CDR2 is ANQGSEA. CDR3 protein: CSAESRGYEQYF. In DNA form, the CDR3 reads TGCAGCGCTGAATCCCGCGGCTACGAGCAGTACTTC.

This clone was seen only a few times. V is TRBV4-2 and J is TRBJ2-1; 9 nucleotides line up with TRBD2. V was clipped by 5 bases and J by 3 bases; unmatched bases: 8. The CDR3 spans 16 residues. Germline CDR1 reads LGHNA; CDR2 reads YNFKEQ. CDR3 sequence reads: CASSSRGSGSYNEQFF. CDR3 sequence (DNA): TGTGCCAGCAGCTCGCGGGGTAGCGGGAGCTACAATGAGCAGTTCTTC.

Points on this clone: The sample carries other DNA sequences with the same CDR3. The CDR3 is CASSYARNEQFF. CDR3 in DNA: TGTGCCAGCAGTTACGCCAGGAATGAGCAGTTCTTC. The gene calls are TRBV6-5 and TRBJ2-1; no definite D call. The CDR3 is 12 amino acids. The germline V and J ends were trimmed by 2 bases and 7 bases, with 6 bases remaining between them. Germline V gene lookup returns CDR1 MNHEY and CDR2 SVGAGI.

Of note for this clone: The junction and the germline gene differ at one end; a read error may be behind it. The chain employs TRBV4-2 and TRBJ2-3; a weak D match, TRBD1 (6 bases). The CDR3 covers 14 residues. Germline V gives CDR1 LGHNA, CDR2 YNFKEQ. CDR3 in amino acids: CASSPRPPGTNPNF. CDR3 DNA: TGTGCCAGCAGCCCCCGGCCTCCCGGGACAAACCCAAATTTT.

V usage is TRBV3-1 (or the pseudogene TRBV3-2) and J usage is TRBJ2-4, with D tentatively TRBD2 (7 bases). Germline values: CDR1 LGHDT, CDR2 YNNKEL (reference sequence). The CDR3 has 14 residues. Trimming cost V 4 bases and J 11 bases, with 18 bases left between them. The CDR3 region is CASSRLAEGGFQYF. The CDR3 region has the DNA TGTGCCAGCAGCCGTCTAGCGGAGGGGGGTTTTCAGTACTTC.

The chain uses TRBV2 and TRBJ1-1, with 8 bases aligning to TRBD1. J was trimmed by 11 bases and V by 10 bases; bases with no gene match: 18. This CDR3 region has 14 residues. CDR1 SNHLY and CDR2 FYNNEI come from the germline V gene. Here the CDR3 reads CATSSGQGATYAFF. As DNA, the CDR3 is TGTGCCACCTCTTCCGGGCAGGGGGCGACGTACGCTTTCTTT. The full variable domain, rest sourced from reference TRBV2 and TRBJ1-1, is EPEVTQTPSHQVTQMGQEVILRCVPISNHLYFYWYRQILGQKVEFLVSFYNNEISEKSEIFDDQFSVERPDGSNFTLKIRSTKLEDSAMYFCATSSGQGATYAFFGQGTRLTVV.

The rearrangement uses TRBV7-9 and TRBJ2-3; D not resolved. The CDR3 consists of 13 residues. V lost 0 bases and J lost 6, with 7 bases in between. CDR1 is SEHNR and CDR2 is FQNEAQ in the germline V gene (reference sequence). The CDR3 coding sequence is TGTGCCAGCAGCTTAGCCGGAGTGGATACGCAGTATTTT. It translates to CASSLAGVDTQYF.

The chain links TRBV29-1 to TRBJ2-7; 8 positions agree with TRBD2. The CDR3 runs 16 residues. Germline assignment: CDR1 SQVTM and CDR2 ANQGSEA. Trimming removed 7 bases from V and 3 bases from J; junction bases left unmatched: 17. The CDR3 protein is CSAWVGGANYDYEQYF. The CDR3, as DNA: TGCAGCGCTTGGGTCGGGGGGGCTAATTATGACTACGAGCAGTACTTC.

This rearrangement joins TRBV2 to TRBJ1-5, with D possibly TRBD1 on 6 matching bases. Trimming removed 6 bases at V and 3 bases at J, with 12 bases between. The CDR3 totals 14 residues. In germline, CDR1 is SNHLY, CDR2 FYNNEI. The chain's CDR3 is CASRIQGNNQPQHF. The CDR3, as DNA: TGTGCCAGCAGAATACAGGGTAACAATCAGCCCCAGCATTTT.

The V and J genes are TRBV2 and TRBJ2-3; 7 bases match TRBD2. CDR1 and CDR2 (germline): SNHLY, FYNNEI. The CDR3 runs to 15 residues. V gave up 6 bases and J gave up 5 bases; unmatched junction bases: 11. The CDR3 sequence is CASRPPPGLKDTQYF. DNA for the CDR3: TGTGCCAGCAGACCACCACCGGGACTAAAAGATACGCAGTATTTT.

This sequence joins TRBV9 and TRBJ2-7; 11 positions match TRBD1. This CDR3 has 14 residues. Germline V CDR1 and CDR2: SGDLS, YYNGEE. J was trimmed by 3 bases and V by 4 bases; bases with no gene match: 3. DNA of the CDR3: TGTGCCAGCAGCAAGGGACAGGGGGTCTACGAGCAGTACTTC. It codes for CASSKGQGVYEQYF. Full variable domain (outside the CDR3, taken from reference TRBV9 and TRBJ2-7): DSGVTQTPKHLITATGQRVTLRCSPRSGDLSVYWYQQSLDQGLQFLIQYYNGEERAKGNILERFSAQQFPDLHSELNLSSLELGDSALYFCASSKGQGVYEQYFGPGTRLTVT.

This clone was found once. The chain couples TRBV30 to TRBJ2-7; 13 nucleotides match TRBD2. CDR1 and CDR2 (germline): GTSNPN, SVGIG (reference sequence). The trim removed 4 bases at V and 2 bases at J, leaving 8 bases unmatched. CDR3 length: 16 amino acids. CDR3 DNA sequence: TGTGCCTGGAATCGACCCGGGACTAGCGGGACCTACGAGCAGTACTTC. As protein: CAWNRPGTSGTYEQYF.

The V gene is TRBV2, the J gene TRBJ2-1; D gene unclear. CDR3 size: 13 residues. Looked up from germline, CDR1 is SNHLY and CDR2 is FYNNEI. The germline V and J ends were trimmed by 8 bases and 2 bases, with 10 bases remaining between them. As DNA, the CDR3 is TGTGCCAGCGGCAGCGACCCCTACAATGAGCAGTTCTTC. It is translated as CASGSDPYNEQFF.

The chain has TRBV10-3 and TRBJ2-7; the match to TRBD2 covers 9 bases. The V and J ends lost 2 bases and 6 bases, in that order; junction bases with no gene match: 2. The CDR3 spans 13 residues. From germline, CDR1 is ENHRY and CDR2 SYGVKD. The CDR3 nucleotides are TGTGCCATCAGTGAGCTACTAGCGGGCGAGCAGTACTTC. Its translation: CAISELLAGEQYF.

The genes are TRBV19 and TRBJ2-1, with TRBD2 matching 9 bases. Trimming at V came to 4 bases and at J to 0 bases, leaving 1 base not matched to a gene. Germline loops: CDR1 LNHDA, CDR2 SQIVND (reference sequence). The CDR3 consists of 15 residues. The CDR3 DNA follows: TGTGCCAGTAGTAATAGCGGGAGCTCCTACAATGAGCAGTTCTTC. Encoded protein: CASSNSGSSYNEQFF.

The V call is TRBV7-9, the J call TRBJ2-1; 9 bases agree with TRBD2. This CDR3 region has 17 residues. Trimming took 4 bases from V and 5 from J; bases not matched to a gene: 12. Germline-derived CDR1 and CDR2 are SEHNR and FQNEAQ (reference sequence). The CDR3 is CASSSSGLAFTHNEQFF. In nucleotides, the CDR3 is TGTGCCAGCAGCTCTTCGGGACTAGCCTTCACACACAATGAGCAGTTCTTC.

This clone was seen a handful of times. The chain couples TRBV14 to TRBJ2-1; D remains ambiguous. The CDR3 consists of 15 residues. The germline V gene has CDR1 SGHDN and CDR2 FVKESK. V was cut by 0 bases and J by 5 bases, with 11 bases left in between. CDR3 sequence: CASSQDWFGNNEQFF. The DNA for the CDR3 is TGTGCCAGCAGCCAAGATTGGTTTGGCAACAATGAGCAGTTCTTC. The full variable domain, in which reference TRBV14 and TRBJ2-1 provide the parts outside the CDR3, is EAGVTQFPSHSVIEKGQTVTLRCDPISGHDNLYWYRRVMGKEIKFLLHFVKESKQDESGMPNNRFLAERTGGTYSTLKVQPAELEDSGVYFCASSQDWFGNNEQFFGPGTRLTVL.

CDR3 in DNA: TGTGCCAGCAGTGAAGTTCTACAGGGGGCCTACGAGCAGTACTTC. It codes for CASSEVLQGAYEQYF. This rearrangement joins TRBV6-1 to TRBJ2-7; 8 bases match TRBD1. After removal of 1 base from V and 2 bases from J, the junction contained 4 bases not matched to a gene. The germline V gene has CDR1 MNHNS and CDR2 SASEGT. The CDR3 extends over 15 amino acids.

The chain recombines TRBV11-2 with TRBJ2-5, with 8 nucleotides matching TRBD1. CDR1 and CDR2 (germline): SGHAT, FQNNGV. The V gene end was trimmed by 3 bases and the J gene end by 4 bases; junction bases not matched to a gene: 7. CDR3 length equals 15 residues. The CDR3 bases are TGTGCCAGCAGCTTCTGGCAGGGGGCGAGAGAGACCCAGTACTTC. Protein sequence: CASSFWQGARETQYF.

The V and J genes are TRBV5-4 and TRBJ2-5; perhaps TRBD2 as D (7 bases). This CDR3 is built from 16 residues. The V and J ends lost 4 bases and 2 bases respectively, with 18 bases between them. Germline loops: CDR1 SGHNT, CDR2 YYREEE (reference sequence). CDR3 residues: CASSRGAGSVQETQYF. The CDR3 DNA follows: TGTGCCAGCAGCCGGGGGGCGGGGTCAGTTCAAGAGACCCAGTACTTC. Full variable domain (remainder filled in from reference TRBV5-4 and TRBJ2-5): ETGVTQSPTHLIKTRGQQVTLRCSSQSGHNTVSWYQQALGQGPQFIFQYYREEENGRGNFPPRFSGLQFPNYSSELNVNALELDDSALYLCASSRGAGSVQETQYFGPGTRLLVL.